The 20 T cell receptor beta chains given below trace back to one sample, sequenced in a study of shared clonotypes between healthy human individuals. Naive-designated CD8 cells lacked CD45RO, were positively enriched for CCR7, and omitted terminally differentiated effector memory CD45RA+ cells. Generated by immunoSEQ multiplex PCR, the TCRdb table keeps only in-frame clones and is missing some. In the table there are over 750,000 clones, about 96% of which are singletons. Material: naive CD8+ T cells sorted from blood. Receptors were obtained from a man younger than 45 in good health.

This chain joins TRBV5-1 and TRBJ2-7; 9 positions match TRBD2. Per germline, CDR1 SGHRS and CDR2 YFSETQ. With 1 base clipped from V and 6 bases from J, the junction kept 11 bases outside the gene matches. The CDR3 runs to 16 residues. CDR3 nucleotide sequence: TGCGCCAGCAGCTTGTGGGTAGCGGGAGATCCATCCGAGCAGTACTTC. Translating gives CASSLWVAGDPSEQYF.

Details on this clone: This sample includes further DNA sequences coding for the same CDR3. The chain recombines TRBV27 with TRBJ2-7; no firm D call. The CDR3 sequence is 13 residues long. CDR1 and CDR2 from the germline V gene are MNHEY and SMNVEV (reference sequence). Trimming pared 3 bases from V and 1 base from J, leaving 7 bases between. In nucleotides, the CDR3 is TGTGCCAGCAGTTTCGGCAGATCCTACGAGCAGTACTTC. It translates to CASSFGRSYEQYF.

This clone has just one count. DNA for the CDR3: TGTGCCAGTAGTATGCTAGGCCATAGCACAGATACGCAGTATTTT. The encoded protein is CASSMLGHSTDTQYF. The rearrangement joins TRBV19 to TRBJ2-3; D ambiguous. Germline CDR1 and CDR2: LNHDA and SQIVND (reference sequence). Trimming stripped 3 bases from V and 0 bases from J, with 10 bases between. CDR3 length equals 15 residues.

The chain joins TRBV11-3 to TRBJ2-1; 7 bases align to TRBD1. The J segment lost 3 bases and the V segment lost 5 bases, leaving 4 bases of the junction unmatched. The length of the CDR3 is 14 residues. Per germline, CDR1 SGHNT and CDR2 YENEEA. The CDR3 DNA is TGTGCCAGCAGCCTCCGGGACAGCTACAATGAGCAGTTCTTC. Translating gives CASSLRDSYNEQFF.

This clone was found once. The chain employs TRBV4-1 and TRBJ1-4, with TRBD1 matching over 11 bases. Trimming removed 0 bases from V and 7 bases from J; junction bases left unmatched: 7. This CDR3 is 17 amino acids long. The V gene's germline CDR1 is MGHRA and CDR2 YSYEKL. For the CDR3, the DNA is TGCGCCAGCAGCCAAGATTCCGGGACAGGGGGAGGTGAAAAACTGTTTTTT. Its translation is CASSQDSGTGGGEKLFF.

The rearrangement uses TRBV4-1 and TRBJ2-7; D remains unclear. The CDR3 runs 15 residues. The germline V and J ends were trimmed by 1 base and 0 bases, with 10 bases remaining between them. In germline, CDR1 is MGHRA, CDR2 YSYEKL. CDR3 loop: CASSQVKGISYEQYF. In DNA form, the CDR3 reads TGCGCCAGCAGCCAAGTTAAAGGGATCTCCTACGAGCAGTACTTC.

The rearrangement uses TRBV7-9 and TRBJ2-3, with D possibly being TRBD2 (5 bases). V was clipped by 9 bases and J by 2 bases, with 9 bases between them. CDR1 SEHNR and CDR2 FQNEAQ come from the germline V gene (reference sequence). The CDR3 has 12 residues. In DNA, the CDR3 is TGTGCCAGTGAGCTAGCCACAGATACGCAGTATTTT. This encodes CASELATDTQYF.

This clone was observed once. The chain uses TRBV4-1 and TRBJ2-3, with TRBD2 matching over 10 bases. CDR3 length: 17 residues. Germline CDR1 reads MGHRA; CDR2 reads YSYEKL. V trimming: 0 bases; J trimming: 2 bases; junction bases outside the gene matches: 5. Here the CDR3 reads CASSQEGTSVYTDTQYF. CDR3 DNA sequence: TGCGCCAGCAGCCAAGAGGGGACTAGCGTTTACACAGATACGCAGTATTTT.

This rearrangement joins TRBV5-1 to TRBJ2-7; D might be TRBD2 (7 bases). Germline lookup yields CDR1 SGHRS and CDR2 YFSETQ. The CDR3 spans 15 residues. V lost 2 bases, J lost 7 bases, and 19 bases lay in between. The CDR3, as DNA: TGCGCCAGCAGCTTTATTGGCGAAGGGGGGGAAGAGCAGTACTTC. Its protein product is CASSFIGEGGEEQYF.

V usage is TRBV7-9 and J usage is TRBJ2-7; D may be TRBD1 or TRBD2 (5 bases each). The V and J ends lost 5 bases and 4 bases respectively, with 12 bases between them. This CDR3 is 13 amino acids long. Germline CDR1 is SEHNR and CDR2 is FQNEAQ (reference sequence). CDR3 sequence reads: CASSKGSGYEQYF. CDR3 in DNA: TGTGCCAGCAGCAAGGGGTCGGGATACGAGCAGTACTTC. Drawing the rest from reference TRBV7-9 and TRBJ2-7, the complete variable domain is DTGVSQNPRHKITKRGQNVTFRCDPISEHNRLYWYRQTLGQGPEFLTYFQNEAQLEKSRLLSDRFSAERPKGSFSTLEIQRTEQGDSAMYLCASSKGSGYEQYFGPGTRLTVT.

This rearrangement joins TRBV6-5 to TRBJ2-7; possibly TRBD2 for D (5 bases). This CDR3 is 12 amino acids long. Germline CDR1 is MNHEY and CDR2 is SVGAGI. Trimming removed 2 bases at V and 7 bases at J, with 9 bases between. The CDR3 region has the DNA TGTGCCAGCAGTTACGGTTCGGGAGAGCAGTACTTC. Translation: CASSYGSGEQYF.

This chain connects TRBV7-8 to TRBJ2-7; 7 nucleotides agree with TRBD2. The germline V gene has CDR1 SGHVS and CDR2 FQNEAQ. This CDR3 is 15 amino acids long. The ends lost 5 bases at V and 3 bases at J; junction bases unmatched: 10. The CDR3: CASSDRMGGSYEQYF. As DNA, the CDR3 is TGTGCCAGCAGCGACCGAATGGGGGGGAGCTACGAGCAGTACTTC.

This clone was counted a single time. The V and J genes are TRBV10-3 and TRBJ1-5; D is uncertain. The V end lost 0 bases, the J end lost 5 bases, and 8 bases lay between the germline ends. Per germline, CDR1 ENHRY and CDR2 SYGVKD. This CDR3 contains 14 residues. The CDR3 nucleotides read TGTGCCATCAGTGAGTCGAAAGCCGATCAGCCCCAGCATTTT. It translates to CAISESKADQPQHF.

Here the CDR3 DNA reads TGTGCCAGCTCACCACCGGGACGGCACGTCGATGAGCAGTTCTTC. Protein sequence: CASSPPGRHVDEQFF. The rearrangement links TRBV18 to TRBJ2-1; D could derive from TRBD1 or TRBD2 (5 bases each). Per germline, CDR1 KGHSH and CDR2 LQKENI. V lost 0 bases and J 8 bases, leaving 14 bases between the germline ends. The CDR3 is 15 amino acids.

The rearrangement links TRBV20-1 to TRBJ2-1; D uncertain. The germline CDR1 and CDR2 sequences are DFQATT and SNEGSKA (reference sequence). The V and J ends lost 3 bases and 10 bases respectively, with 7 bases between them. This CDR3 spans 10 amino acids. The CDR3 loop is CSASLNEQFF. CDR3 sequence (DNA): TGCAGTGCTAGCCTAAACGAGCAGTTCTTC.

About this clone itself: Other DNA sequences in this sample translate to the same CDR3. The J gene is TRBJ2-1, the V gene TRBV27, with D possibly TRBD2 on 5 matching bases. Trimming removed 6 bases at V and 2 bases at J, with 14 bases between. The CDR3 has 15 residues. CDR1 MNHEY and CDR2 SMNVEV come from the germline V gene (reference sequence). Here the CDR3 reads CASRTLSGAYNEQFF. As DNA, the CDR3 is TGTGCCAGCAGGACCCTTTCCGGGGCCTACAATGAGCAGTTCTTC.

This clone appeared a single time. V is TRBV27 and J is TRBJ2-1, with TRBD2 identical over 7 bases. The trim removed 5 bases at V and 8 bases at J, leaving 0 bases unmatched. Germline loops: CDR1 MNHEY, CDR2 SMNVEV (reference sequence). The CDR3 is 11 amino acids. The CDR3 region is CASSGGDEQFF. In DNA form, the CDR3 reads TGTGCCAGCAGTGGGGGGGATGAGCAGTTCTTC.

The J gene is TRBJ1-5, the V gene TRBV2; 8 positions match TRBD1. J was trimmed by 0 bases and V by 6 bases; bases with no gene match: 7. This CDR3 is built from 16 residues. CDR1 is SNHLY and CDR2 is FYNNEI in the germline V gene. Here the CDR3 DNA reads TGTGCCAGCAGAGGTACAGGGGGGTATAGCAATCAGCCCCAGCATTTT. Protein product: CASRGTGGYSNQPQHF.

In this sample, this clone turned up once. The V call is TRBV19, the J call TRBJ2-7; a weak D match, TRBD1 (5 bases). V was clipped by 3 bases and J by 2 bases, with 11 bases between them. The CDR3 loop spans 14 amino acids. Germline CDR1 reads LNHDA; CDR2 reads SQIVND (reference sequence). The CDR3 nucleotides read TGTGCCAGTAGTATTGGTGGGGCCGCCTACGAGCAGTACTTC. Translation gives CASSIGGAAYEQYF. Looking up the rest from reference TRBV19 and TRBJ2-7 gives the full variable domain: DGGITQSPKYLFRKEGQNVTLSCEQNLNHDAMYWYRQDPGQGLRLIYYSQIVNDFQKGDIAEGYSVSREKKESFPLTVTSAQKNPTAFYLCASSIGGAAYEQYFGPGTRLTVT.

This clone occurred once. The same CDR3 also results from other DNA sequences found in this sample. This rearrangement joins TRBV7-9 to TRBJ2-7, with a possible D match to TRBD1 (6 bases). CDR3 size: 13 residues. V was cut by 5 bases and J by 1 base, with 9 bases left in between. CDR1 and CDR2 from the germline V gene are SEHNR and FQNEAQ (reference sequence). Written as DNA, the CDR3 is TGTGCCAGCAGCCCAACAGGGTCCTACGAGCAGTACTTC. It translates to CASSPTGSYEQYF.